Each of the 20 T cell receptor beta chains below was sequenced from the same sample in a study of shared clonotypes between healthy human individuals. The method was immunoSEQ multiplex PCR; TCRdb's version includes in-frame clones alone and lacks a portion of them. The sample includes approximately 100,000 clones, around 68% of them seen just once. Sequencing was carried out using memory CD8+ T cells sorted from blood. Sample subset: CD45RO+ cells pooled with CCR7-negative TemRA cells. Source of these receptors: a woman in her 30s in good health.

The chain is built from TRBV30 and TRBJ2-2; TRBD2 agrees at 7 bases. Germline V gene data show CDR1 as GTSNPN and CDR2 as SVGIG (reference sequence). Unmatched junction bases numbered 12, after V lost 5 bases and J lost 9 bases. The CDR3 spans 14 residues. CDR3 amino acids: CAWGPAGDPRELFF. Written as DNA, the CDR3 is TGTGCCTGGGGGCCGGCGGGAGACCCCCGGGAGCTGTTTTTT.

The chain couples TRBV7-6 to TRBJ2-3, with 8 bases aligning to TRBD2. This CDR3 comprises 16 residues. The germline gives CDR1 SGHVS, CDR2 FNYEAQ. Trimming cost V 2 bases and J 2 bases; bases outside gene matches: 6. The CDR3 reads CASSLLAGGNTDTQYF. CDR3 coding DNA: TGTGCCAGCAGCTTACTGGCGGGAGGCAACACAGATACGCAGTATTTT. Full variable domain (remainder filled in from reference TRBV7-6 and TRBJ2-3): GAGVSQSPRYKVTKRGQDVALRCDPISGHVSLYWYRQALGQGPEFLTYFNYEAQQDKSGLPNDRFSAERPEGSISTLTIQRTEQRDSAMYRCASSLLAGGNTDTQYFGPGTRLTVL.

V usage is TRBV4-1 and J usage is TRBJ2-1, with 8 nucleotides matching TRBD2. The CDR3 runs 15 residues. V shed 6 bases, J shed 6 bases, and the junction held 10 bases outside the gene matches. The germline V gene has CDR1 MGHRA and CDR2 YSYEKL. The CDR3 DNA follows: TGCGCCAGCAGTCCAACGGGAGGGTTTCTCAATGAGCAGTTCTTC. It codes for CASSPTGGFLNEQFF.

This clone was observed many times. This chain connects TRBV25-1 to TRBJ2-1; 11 bases align to TRBD2. V dropped 3 bases and J dropped 0; count of bases not matched to a gene: 4. CDR3 size: 17 residues. Germline assignment: CDR1 MGHDK and CDR2 SYGVNS. CDR3 region: CASSDTTSGDSYNEQFF. DNA for the CDR3: TGTGCCAGCAGTGATACGACTAGCGGGGACTCCTACAATGAGCAGTTCTTC.

This sequence joins TRBV6-4 and TRBJ2-4; maybe TRBD2 (6 bases). Germline assignment: CDR1 MRHNA and CDR2 SNTAGT. The CDR3 has 14 residues. V was shortened by 2 bases and J by 6 bases, with 11 bases between the two germline ends. The CDR3 DNA reads as TGTGCCAGCAGTGACGCACCCGGGGGAAACATTCAGTACTTC. It is translated as CASSDAPGGNIQYF.

The V gene is TRBV27, the J gene TRBJ1-4, with 9 bases fitting TRBD1. Germline CDR1 MNHEY, CDR2 SMNVEV (reference sequence). V gave up 4 bases and J gave up 5 bases; unmatched junction bases: 2. The CDR3 length is 14 residues. The CDR3 spells CASSSTGGNEKLFF. CDR3 nucleotides: TGTGCCAGCAGTTCGACAGGGGGGAATGAAAAACTGTTTTTT.

This clone was seen only once. The CDR3 loop reads CSVAARSSYEQYF. CDR3 coding DNA: TGCAGCGTTGCGGCTCGGAGCTCCTACGAGCAGTACTTC. V and J are TRBV29-1 and TRBJ2-7; D remains ambiguous. The CDR3 runs 13 residues. Germline CDR1 reads SQVTM; CDR2 reads ANQGSEA. Trimming left V 4 bases short and J 0 bases short, with 10 bases between.

DNA of the CDR3: TGTGCCACCAGCGGTGGACAGGCTGACTATGGCTACACCTTC. Encoded protein: CATSGGQADYGYTF. The gene calls are TRBV15 and TRBJ1-2; 7 bases are shared with TRBD1. This CDR3 contains 14 residues. Germline assignment: CDR1 LNHNV and CDR2 YYDKDF (reference sequence). The V and J ends lost 5 bases and 3 bases, in that order; junction bases with no gene match: 6.

The rearrangement uses TRBV9 and TRBJ2-7; 9 bases line up with TRBD2. The germline gives CDR1 SGDLS, CDR2 YYNGEE. The CDR3 covers 18 residues. Trimming cost V 5 bases and J 0 bases; bases outside gene matches: 15. Here the CDR3 reads CASSGTDYSGRLSYEQYF. Here the CDR3 DNA reads TGTGCCAGCAGTGGGACAGACTACAGCGGGAGGCTCTCCTACGAGCAGTACTTC. Full variable domain (missing parts from reference TRBV9 and TRBJ2-7): DSGVTQTPKHLITATGQRVTLRCSPRSGDLSVYWYQQSLDQGLQFLIQYYNGEERAKGNILERFSAQQFPDLHSELNLSSLELGDSALYFCASSGTDYSGRLSYEQYFGPGTRLTVT.

The genes are TRBV6-5 and TRBJ2-3; 7 bases align to TRBD2. With 8 bases clipped from V and 1 base from J, the junction kept 6 bases outside the gene matches. The germline V gene encodes CDR1 MNHEY and CDR2 SVGAGI. The CDR3 has 14 residues. CDR3 residues: CASAAGSGTDTQYF. The CDR3 DNA sequence: TGTGCCAGCGCAGCGGGATCCGGCACAGATACGCAGTATTTT.

V is TRBV6-1 and J is TRBJ1-5, with D hard to call. This CDR3 spans 18 amino acids. The germline V and J ends were trimmed by 2 bases and 2 bases, with 19 bases remaining between them. CDR1 is MNHNS and CDR2 is SASEGT in the germline V gene. The CDR3 DNA reads TGTGCCAGCAGTGAACCACCTTTGGGGTCCGGGGGCAATCAGCCCCAGCATTTT. Amino acids: CASSEPPLGSGGNQPQHF.

This chain links TRBV5-5 with TRBJ1-5; D gene ambiguous. The CDR3 runs 15 residues. In germline, CDR1 is SGHKS, CDR2 YYEKEE (reference sequence). The V end was cut by 0 bases, the J end by 0 bases, with 7 bases between. CDR3 DNA sequence: TGTGCCAGCAGCTTGGTGGGGAATAGCAATCAGCCCCAGCATTTT. Its translation: CASSLVGNSNQPQHF.

DNA for the CDR3: TGTGCCAGCAGTCCAGGATACACTGAAGCTTTCTTT. It yields the protein CASSPGYTEAFF. The chain uses TRBV5-8 and TRBJ1-1; D is uncertain. The ends were cut back, 5 bases at V and 3 bases at J, with 8 bases in the middle. The germline V gene has CDR1 SGHTS and CDR2 YDEGEE. This CDR3 region has 12 residues.

V usage is TRBV6-5 and J usage is TRBJ1-5, with a possible D match to TRBD1 (6 bases). The germline V gene has CDR1 MNHEY and CDR2 SVGAGI. Trimming took off 0 bases at V and 14 bases at J, with 14 bases between the two ends. The CDR3 length is 13 residues. The CDR3 here is CASSYSDAGEEHF. CDR3 nucleotide sequence: TGTGCCAGCAGTTACTCTGACGCAGGGGAAGAGCATTTT.

In this sample, this clone turned up a few times. This chain links TRBV25-1 with TRBJ1-1; weak D call: TRBD1 (6 bases). Germline V gives CDR1 MGHDK, CDR2 SYGVNS. Trimming cost V 3 bases and J 10 bases, with 12 bases left between them. The CDR3 spans 12 residues. The CDR3 sequence is CASSDPTQGAFF. The DNA of the CDR3 is TGTGCCAGCAGTGACCCAACACAGGGAGCTTTCTTT.

The chain joins TRBV6-5 to TRBJ2-5, with TRBD1 matching 9 bases. The CDR3 spans 12 residues. CDR1 and CDR2 from the germline V gene are MNHEY and SVGAGI. V shed 8 bases, J shed 6 bases, and the junction held 4 bases outside the gene matches. The CDR3 here is CASGTGLQTQYF. CDR3 bases: TGTGCCAGCGGGACAGGGCTACAGACCCAGTACTTC.

This clone has ten or more counts. This chain connects TRBV6-5 to TRBJ2-7; 8 bases align to TRBD1. The CDR3 covers 16 residues. The germline gives CDR1 MNHEY, CDR2 SVGAGI. J lost 0 bases, V lost 0 bases, and 4 bases had no gene match. CDR3 DNA sequence: TGTGCCAGCAGTTACTCCGCCGGGACAGGCTCCTACGAGCAGTACTTC. Protein: CASSYSAGTGSYEQYF.

This clone came up a few times. The CDR3 loop is CASSYNRDSEAFF. CDR3 sequence (DNA): TGCGCCAGCAGTTACAACCGGGACAGTGAAGCTTTCTTT. The gene calls are TRBV10-1 and TRBJ1-1, with 7 positions matching TRBD1. The trim removed 5 bases at V and 7 bases at J, leaving 7 bases unmatched. CDR1 WNHNN and CDR2 SYGVQD come from the germline V gene (reference sequence). The CDR3 is 13 residues long.

The chain uses TRBV4-1 and TRBJ2-5; D uncertain. This CDR3 contains 11 residues. The V end lost 0 bases, the J end lost 4 bases, and 0 bases lay between the germline ends. From germline, CDR1 is MGHRA and CDR2 YSYEKL. CDR3 nucleotide sequence: TGCGCCAGCAGCCAAGAAGAGACCCAGTACTTC. Translating it yields CASSQEETQYF.

This chain joins TRBV28 and TRBJ1-5; 8 bases match TRBD1. V trimming: 7 bases; J trimming: 2 bases; junction bases outside the gene matches: 13. This CDR3 has 17 residues. Germline V CDR1 and CDR2: MDHEN, SYDVKM. In DNA form, the CDR3 reads TGTGCCAGCACCACTGGGCAGGGGGCCAGTCGCAATCAGCCCCAGCATTTT. Amino acid sequence: CASTTGQGASRNQPQHF.